The entry that follows covers one T cell receptor (beta chain) sequence. The CDR3 is made up of 17 amino acids. V shed 8 bases, J shed 1 base, and the junction held 16 bases outside the gene matches. Germline CDR1 reads MGHRA; CDR2 reads YSYEKL. This sample is drawn from a study of blood T cell repertoires in COVID-19. Original methodology: For nucleated cells, counts were estimated from reference gene primer amplification. Assay used: immunoSEQ multiplex PCR; TCRdb lists only in-frame clones, some missing. V, J and clone size are taken as reported in that table, and D and trimming were inferred from the DNA itself. The table lists hundreds of thousands of clones, 80% to 90% of them singletons, with approximately 2.5% in the top ten. This study enrolled people aged about 18 to 100 from about two dozen US geographic areas. Two negative PCRs, clearance, or symptom resolution characterized the recovered Cohort 3 donors.

This receptor was identified in a woman between 18 and 30 years old who had recovered from COVID-19. Source material: PBMCs or T cells enriched from blood (not recorded which). The chain carries TRBV4-1 and TRBJ2-7, with 8 bases identical to TRBD1. CDR3 bases: TGCGCCAGCTCGACCGGGACAGGTTTTACGAATTCCTACGAGCAGTACTTC. It yields the protein CASSTGTGFTNSYEQYF.